This passage covers 14 T cell receptor beta chains from one sample sequenced in a study of beta chain features in type 1 diabetes. Study results and limitations: Type 1 diabetes patients had moderately but significantly shorter TCRB CDR3s in all four CD4+ subsets.

Investigators reverse transcribed all isolated RNA, so they sequenced expressed TCRB transcripts. Generated by immunoSEQ multiplex PCR, the TCRdb table keeps only in-frame clones and is missing some. The sample lists around 600,000 clones; 9.5% to 15% were seen once. Their antigens remain unidentified. Sample: naive CD4+ T cells from blood. The receptors were gathered from a man aged 25-45 years with type 1 diabetes.

The J gene is TRBJ1-2, the V gene TRBV5-1; D call uncertain. The germline CDR1 and CDR2 sequences are SGHRS and YFSETQ. V shed 5 bases and J shed 2 bases, with 10 bases lying between them. This CDR3 is built from 13 residues. CDR3 in amino acids: CASSGVPNYGYTF. The DNA for the CDR3 is TGCGCCAGCAGTGGGGTTCCAAACTATGGCTACACCTTC.

The chain couples TRBV5-1 to TRBJ2-1; 7 bases line up with TRBD2. The germline CDR1 and CDR2 sequences are SGHRS and YFSETQ. The CDR3 is 15 amino acids. V dropped 0 bases and J dropped 5; count of bases not matched to a gene: 5. The chain's CDR3 is CASSLDGLGNNEQFF. As DNA, the CDR3 is TGCGCCAGCAGCTTGGACGGACTAGGGAACAATGAGCAGTTCTTC. Together with reference TRBV5-1 and TRBJ2-1, the CDR3 gives the full variable domain: KAGVTQTPRYLIKTRGQQVTLSCSPISGHRSVSWYQQTPGQGLQFLFEYFSETQRNKGNFPGRFSGRQFSNSRSEMNVSTLELGDSALYLCASSLDGLGNNEQFFGPGTRLTVL.

The rearrangement links TRBV4-3 to TRBJ1-2, with no clear D. V lost 0 bases to trimming and J lost 8 bases, with 13 bases between them. From germline, CDR1 is LGHNA and CDR2 YSLEER. This CDR3 contains 14 residues. In nucleotides, the CDR3 is TGCGCCAGCAGCCAAGAGGAGGCAGGCGGGGGCTACACCTTC. It is translated as CASSQEEAGGGYTF.

This chain connects TRBV27 to TRBJ1-4; weak D call: TRBD1 (6 bases). V lost 6 bases and J 5 bases, leaving 13 bases between the germline ends. The CDR3 length is 14 residues. Germline V lookup: CDR1 MNHEY, CDR2 SMNVEV (reference sequence). The CDR3 spells CASSPGTSNEKLFF. The CDR3 DNA reads as TGTGCCAGCAGCCCCGGGACATCGAATGAAAAACTGTTTTTT.

This clone has just a few counts. This same CDR3 is encoded by further DNA sequences in the sample. This sequence joins TRBV18 and TRBJ2-7; D could derive from TRBD1 or TRBD2 (5 bases each). The V and J ends lost 3 bases and 0 bases respectively, with 9 bases between them. Germline V gene sequence: CDR1 KGHSH, CDR2 LQKENI. CDR3 length equals 14 residues. For the CDR3, the DNA is TGTGCCAGCTCACCGGGACGGAGCTCCTACGAGCAGTACTTC. It yields the protein CASSPGRSSYEQYF.

There are a few counts of this clone. This rearrangement joins TRBV4-3 to TRBJ1-2, with D tentatively TRBD1 (5 bases). V lost 4 bases and J 3 bases, leaving 18 bases between the germline ends. Germline-derived CDR1 and CDR2 are LGHNA and YSLEER. CDR3 size: 16 residues. CDR3 amino acids: CASSPKKQGGHYGYTF. The DNA of the CDR3 is TGCGCCAGCAGCCCAAAGAAGCAGGGTGGGCACTATGGCTACACCTTC.

This clone has only a few counts. The chain employs TRBV19 and TRBJ2-7; the D gene is possibly TRBD1 (5 bases). Germline CDR1 LNHDA, CDR2 SQIVND (reference sequence). The CDR3 is made up of 15 amino acids. V shed 4 bases and J shed 3 bases, with 16 bases lying between them. The CDR3 DNA sequence: TGTGCCAGTAGTAATCAGGGTCGGACGGTCTACGAGCAGTACTTC. Translating it yields CASSNQGRTVYEQYF.

This rearrangement joins TRBV5-6 to TRBJ2-7, with D unresolved. The CDR3 is made up of 12 amino acids. V was pared by 4 bases and J by 4 bases, with 9 bases between. Germline V gives CDR1 SGHDT, CDR2 YYEEEE. The CDR3 region is CASSPQRYEQYF. The CDR3 region has the DNA TGTGCCAGCAGCCCCCAGAGGTACGAGCAGTACTTC. The full variable domain, with the rest looked up from reference TRBV5-6 and TRBJ2-7, is DAGVTQSPTHLIKTRGQQVTLRCSPKSGHDTVSWYQQALGQGPQFIFQYYEEEERQRGNFPDRFSGHQFPNYSSELNVNALLLGDSALYLCASSPQRYEQYFGPGTRLTVT.

The V gene is TRBV2, the J gene TRBJ1-2; the match to TRBD1 covers 8 bases. The CDR3 is made up of 13 amino acids. V lost 6 bases, J lost 6 bases, and 6 bases stayed unmatched. Germline V lookup: CDR1 SNHLY, CDR2 FYNNEI. The CDR3 is CASRHPRGHGYTF. The CDR3 DNA is TGTGCCAGCAGGCACCCCAGGGGGCATGGCTACACCTTC.

V usage is TRBV6-5 and J usage is TRBJ1-5; no reliable D call. Trimming took off 4 bases at V and 4 bases at J, with 11 bases between the two ends. This CDR3 region has 14 residues. CDR1 and CDR2 from the germline V gene are MNHEY and SVGAGI. DNA for the CDR3: TGTGCCAGCAGTTCTCCGGGAGGGAATCAGCCCCAGCATTTT. Its translation: CASSSPGGNQPQHF.

This sequence joins TRBV27 and TRBJ2-7; 11 positions agree with TRBD2. CDR3 size: 14 residues. Germline CDR1 reads MNHEY; CDR2 reads SMNVEV (reference sequence). Trimming took 7 bases from V and 6 from J; bases not matched to a gene: 8. DNA for the CDR3: TGTGCCAGCAACATAGCGGGGGGGATGCGCGAGCAGTACTTC. Translated: CASNIAGGMREQYF.

CDR3 residues: CASSFRDGNQPQHF. DNA of the CDR3: TGTGCCAGCAGTTTCCGGGACGGCAATCAGCCCCAGCATTTT. This chain connects TRBV27 to TRBJ1-5; weak D call: TRBD1 (5 bases). The CDR3 runs 14 residues. V lost 3 bases and J 2 bases, leaving 8 bases between the germline ends. Looked up from germline, CDR1 is MNHEY and CDR2 is SMNVEV (reference sequence).

The table lists this clone with a few counts. This rearrangement joins TRBV28 to TRBJ2-2; 8 bases are a match to TRBD2. This CDR3 contains 15 residues. Per germline, CDR1 MDHEN and CDR2 SYDVKM. V trimming: 6 bases; J trimming: 3 bases; junction bases outside the gene matches: 6. This CDR3 is CASSPGGAYTGELFF. The CDR3 DNA is TGTGCCAGCAGCCCGGGGGGGGCGTACACCGGGGAGCTGTTTTTT.

The chain employs TRBV7-2 and TRBJ1-5, with D uncertain. The CDR3 covers 14 residues. Germline-derived CDR1 and CDR2 are SGHTA and FQGNSA. The V gene lost 2 bases and the J gene lost 2 bases, with 7 bases spanning the gap. The CDR3 bases are TGTGCCAGCAGCTTAATAGAGGGCAATCAGCCCCAGCATTTT. This codes for CASSLIEGNQPQHF.